These 16 T cell receptor beta chains were sequenced from one sample in a study of blood T cells in healthy people across ages. Through a sample-barcoded 5' primer and a J-beta primer mix, a second PCR was run for roughly 6 to 11 cycles. One entry per CDR3 protein results from TCRdb running MiXCR on the 5' RACE reads. The sample consists of roughly 900,000 distinct CDR3 sequences, 29% of them appearing once. The specimen sequenced was blood. The receptors stem from an elderly woman in good health.

This clonotype was detected only once. V usage is TRBV20-1 and J usage is TRBJ1-2; D is undetermined. The CDR3 is 13 amino acids. CDR1 is DFQATT and CDR2 is SNEGSKA in the germline V gene (reference sequence). The germline V and J ends were trimmed by 0 bases and 5 bases, with 10 bases remaining between them. The CDR3 protein is CSARDLSGYGYTF. The CDR3 nucleotides are TGCAGTGCTAGAGATCTGTCGGGATATGGCTACACCTTC.

This clonotype was seen a few times. This sequence may be a read error, since a much larger clone differs from it by one base. The V call is TRBV7-2, the J call TRBJ1-4; 8 bases match TRBD1. This CDR3 comprises 14 residues. Germline V lookup: CDR1 SGHTA, CDR2 FQGNSA. J gave up 8 bases and V 4 bases, and 6 bases lay outside the gene matches. CDR3 amino acids: CASSWTGRSEKLFF. CDR3 sequence (DNA): TGTGCCAGCAGCTGGACAGGGCGGAGCGAAAAACTGTTTTTT.

For the CDR3, the DNA is TGTGCCAGCTCACCCGGGTGGGGGAACACTGAAGCTTTCTTT. Translation gives CASSPGWGNTEAFF. This sequence joins TRBV18 and TRBJ1-1; no firm D call. Trimming cost V 3 bases and J 1 base, with 9 bases left between them. Germline V gene sequence: CDR1 KGHSH, CDR2 LQKENI. CDR3 length: 14 amino acids. Looking up the rest from reference TRBV18 and TRBJ1-1 gives the full variable domain: NAGVMQNPRHLVRRRGQEARLRCSPMKGHSHVYWYRQLPEEGLKFMVYLQKENIIDESGMPKERFSAEFPKEGPSILRIQQVVRGDSAAYFCASSPGWGNTEAFFGQGTRLTVV.

In its sample, this clonotype was seen once. The chain uses TRBV6-4 and TRBJ2-1; 14 nucleotides agree with TRBD2. V trimming: 6 bases; J trimming: 8 bases; junction bases outside the gene matches: 6. This CDR3 contains 15 residues. CDR1 and CDR2 (germline): MRHNA, SNTAGT. CDR3 sequence reads: CASSGLAGGRDEQFF. DNA for the CDR3: TGTGCCAGCAGCGGACTAGCGGGGGGCAGGGATGAGCAGTTCTTC.

This clonotype came up many times. This chain joins TRBV4-3 and TRBJ2-2; D may be TRBD2 (6 bases). V gave up 3 bases and J gave up 5 bases, with 16 bases separating them. Germline loops: CDR1 LGHNA, CDR2 YSLEER. The length of the CDR3 is 16 residues. The CDR3 DNA follows: TGCGCCAGCAGCCATCCCGGGACTCCGACTACCGGGGAGCTGTTTTTT. It codes for CASSHPGTPTTGELFF.

The chain employs TRBV19 and TRBJ2-1, with D maybe TRBD2 (6 bases). V was cut by 9 bases and J by 3 bases, with 15 bases left in between. CDR1 and CDR2 (germline): LNHDA, SQIVND (reference sequence). The CDR3 is 14 residues long. The CDR3: CARPRWRDYNEQFF. CDR3 nucleotides: TGTGCCAGACCCCGGTGGCGGGACTACAATGAGCAGTTCTTC.

V is TRBV5-1 and J is TRBJ1-1; the D gene is possibly TRBD1 (6 bases). Per the germline V gene, CDR1 is SGHRS and CDR2 is YFSETQ. This CDR3 spans 16 amino acids. The V end was cut by 5 bases, the J end by 3 bases, with 20 bases between. CDR3 sequence reads: CASRTSGAGRDTEAFF. The CDR3 DNA sequence: TGCGCCAGCAGAACTTCAGGGGCAGGACGTGACACTGAAGCTTTCTTT.

At least ten counts were recorded for this clonotype. V is TRBV25-1 and J is TRBJ2-6; no reliable D call. CDR3 size: 15 residues. V lost 6 bases and J lost 1, with 10 bases in between. The germline gives CDR1 MGHDK, CDR2 SYGVNS. The CDR3 protein is CASSDVGSGANVLTF. The CDR3 DNA reads as TGTGCCAGCAGCGATGTGGGGTCTGGGGCCAACGTCCTGACTTTC.

V is TRBV6-6 and J is TRBJ2-7; D assignment may be TRBD1 or TRBD2 (5 bases each). V was clipped by 2 bases and J by 0 bases, with 11 bases between them. The CDR3 is made up of 15 amino acids. The V gene's germline CDR1 is MNHNY and CDR2 SVGAGI (reference sequence). CDR3 sequence: CASSYAPGSSYEQYF. For the CDR3, the DNA is TGTGCCAGCAGTTACGCCCCAGGGAGCTCCTACGAGCAGTACTTC.

This clonotype was detected a few times. This chain joins TRBV5-1 and TRBJ2-7; D is unclear. CDR3 length: 8 residues. V shed 0 bases and J shed 11 bases, with 0 bases lying between them. The germline CDR1 and CDR2 sequences are SGHRS and YFSETQ. CDR3 in DNA: TGCGCCAGCAGCTTGGAGTACTTC. Amino acids: CASSLEYF.

This clonotype was seen repeatedly, ten times or more. The gene calls are TRBV24-1 and TRBJ2-1, with 9 bases lining up with TRBD1. This CDR3 spans 14 amino acids. V shed 9 bases, J shed 3 bases, and the junction held 5 bases outside the gene matches. Germline loops: CDR1 KGHDR, CDR2 SFDVKD. The CDR3 DNA reads TGTGCCACCGAGGGACAGGGAATCTACAATGAGCAGTTCTTC. Amino acid sequence: CATEGQGIYNEQFF.

Turning to this clonotype: Since a much larger clone is just one base distant, this may be a read error. The chain links TRBV5-1 to TRBJ1-1; D unclear. Trimming removed 4 bases from V and 4 bases from J, with 11 bases in between. CDR1 SGHRS and CDR2 YFSETQ come from the germline V gene. This CDR3 spans 13 amino acids. The CDR3 reads CASSVVGPTEAFF. The DNA of the CDR3 is TGCGCCAGCAGCGTGGTCGGGCCCACTGAAGCTTTCTTT.

The V gene is TRBV7-2, the J gene TRBJ2-5; 8 bases fit TRBD2. Trimming at V came to 3 bases and at J to 5 bases, leaving 5 bases not matched to a gene. This CDR3 has 14 amino acids. The germline CDR1 and CDR2 sequences are SGHTA and FQGNSA. In nucleotides, the CDR3 is TGTGCCAGCAGCTTGGGGGCTAGCGGGGAGACCCAGTACTTC. Translated: CASSLGASGETQYF.

The CDR3 nucleotides read TGTGCCAACAGTTTACAGGGGCTTTACAATGAGCAGTTCTTC. Translation: CANSLQGLYNEQFF. The chain joins TRBV7-2 to TRBJ2-1; 7 positions match TRBD1. The CDR3 consists of 14 residues. J gave up 4 bases and V 10 bases, and 10 bases lay outside the gene matches. CDR1 SGHTA and CDR2 FQGNSA come from the germline V gene.

A remark on this clonotype: A read error may account for a junction end that differs from germline. V and J are TRBV3-1 and TRBJ2-7; 10 positions agree with TRBD2. Germline V gene sequence: CDR1 LGHDT, CDR2 YNNKEL (reference sequence). The CDR3 loop spans 13 amino acids. CDR3 bases: TGTGCCAGCAGCCGGACTAGCGGTTACGGGCAGTACTTC. Translating gives CASSRTSGYGQYF.

This clonotype was observed many times. CDR3: CASSQGSPGTAYVYEQYF. In nucleotides, the CDR3 is TGCGCCAGCAGCCAAGGATCCCCCGGGACAGCCTACGTCTACGAGCAGTACTTC. The chain has TRBV4-3 and TRBJ2-7, with TRBD1 matching over 7 bases. The CDR3 extends over 18 amino acids. V shed 1 base, J shed 3 bases, and the junction held 15 bases outside the gene matches. Looked up from germline, CDR1 is LGHNA and CDR2 is YSLEER.